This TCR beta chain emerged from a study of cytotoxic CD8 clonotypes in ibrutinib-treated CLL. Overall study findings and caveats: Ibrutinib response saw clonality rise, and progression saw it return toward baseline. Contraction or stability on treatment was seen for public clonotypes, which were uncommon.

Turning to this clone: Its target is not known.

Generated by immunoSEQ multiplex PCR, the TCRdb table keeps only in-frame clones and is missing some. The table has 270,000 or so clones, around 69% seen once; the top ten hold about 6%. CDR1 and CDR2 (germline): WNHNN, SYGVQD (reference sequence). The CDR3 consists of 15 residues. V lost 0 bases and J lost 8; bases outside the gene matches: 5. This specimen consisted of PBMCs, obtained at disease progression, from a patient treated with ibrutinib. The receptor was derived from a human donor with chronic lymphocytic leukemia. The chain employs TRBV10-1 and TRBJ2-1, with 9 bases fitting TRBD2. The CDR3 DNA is TGCGCCAGCAGTGAGTCGGCGGGAGGGCCCCATGAGCAGTTCTTC. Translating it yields CASSESAGGPHEQFF.